The rows below give T cell receptor beta chains drawn from one sample of a study of T cell responses to AZD1222 COVID-19 vaccine. Sequencing used immunoSEQ multiplex PCR; TCRdb keeps in-frame clones, though not all of them. Of about 110,000 clones in the sample, under 90% were seen once. Specimen: peripheral blood, collected on day 0 of AZD1222 vaccination. Receptor source: an adult in good health. Each CDR3 is given with its conserved first and last residue. D genes are given only for firm matches. A row's size may be missing; if present it is once, few, many or a size class.

>NA|TRBJ1-5|TRBV28|NA
CASSPRPANSNQPQHF
TGTGCCAGCAGTCCGAGGCCAGCTAATAGCAATCAGCCCCAGCATTTT
>TRBD1|TRBJ1-1|TRBV19|NA
CASSHRQGRTEAFF
TGTGCCAGTAGCCATCGACAGGGAAGGACTGAAGCTTTCTTT
>TRBD1|TRBJ1-4|TRBV5-1|NA
CASSSQGASNEKLFF
TGCGCCAGCAGCTCACAGGGGGCTAGTAATGAAAAACTGTTTTTT
>NA|TRBJ1-1|TRBV3-1/TRBV3-2|NA
CASSRGTEAFF
TGTGCCAGCAGCCGGGGGACAGAAGCTTTCTTT
>NA|TRBJ2-7|TRBV27|few
CASRDTGGEQYF
TGTGCCAGCAGAGACACAGGTGGGGAGCAGTACTTC
>NA|TRBJ2-4|TRBV20-1|few
CSAPDGYIQYF
TGCAGTGCTCCGGATGGGTACATTCAGTACTTC
>NA|TRBJ2-4|TRBV5-4|NA
CASSQPGGDNRYF
TGTGCCAGCAGCCAACCCGGCGGGGACAACCGGTACTTC
>NA|TRBJ1-5|TRBV6-5|once
CASTYTGNGQPQHF
TGTGCCAGCACCTACACAGGGAACGGTCAGCCCCAGCATTTT
>TRBD1|TRBJ1-4|TRBV11-2|NA
CASSPDRGNEKLFF
TGTGCCAGCAGTCCGGACAGGGGCAATGAAAAACTGTTTTTT
>NA|TRBJ2-7|TRBV11-2|NA
CASSFQAESEQYF
TGTGCCAGCAGCTTTCAGGCGGAGAGCGAGCAGTACTTC
>TRBD1|TRBJ2-2|TRBV6-5|once
CASQATGAHTGELFF
TGTGCCAGCCAGGCAACAGGGGCGCACACCGGGGAGCTGTTTTTT
>NA|TRBJ1-5|TRBV28|few
CASSPRSYRGNQPQHF
TGTGCCAGCAGTCCGAGATCGTATCGGGGCAATCAGCCCCAGCATTTT
>NA|TRBJ2-5|TRBV19|NA
CASSIGGGFQETQYF
TGTGCCAGTAGTATAGGTGGCGGGTTCCAAGAGACCCAGTACTTC
>TRBD1|TRBJ1-1|TRBV28|NA
CASTPGGGLNTEAFF
TGTGCCAGCACCCCAGGGGGGGGGCTGAACACTGAAGCTTTCTTT
>TRBD1|TRBJ1-1|TRBV9|NA
CASSPGTGTEAFF
TGTGCCAGCAGCCCCGGGACAGGCACTGAAGCTTTCTTT
>NA|TRBJ1-1|TRBV4-2|NA
CASSQGEGGDTEAFF
TGTGCCAGCAGCCAAGGAGAGGGTGGGGACACTGAAGCTTTCTTT
>NA|TRBJ2-7|TRBV12-3/TRBV12-4|NA
CASSLWSAKGHVF
TGTGCCAGCAGTTTATGGTCTGCCAAGGGGCACGTCTTC
>TRBD1|TRBJ1-1|TRBV19|NA
CATRGTGVNTEAFF
TGTGCCACCCGCGGGACAGGGGTGAACACTGAAGCTTTCTTT
>TRBD1|TRBJ2-7|TRBV10-1|few
CASSEGQAGYEQYF
TGCGCCAGCAGCGAGGGACAGGCAGGCTACGAGCAGTACTTC
>NA|TRBJ2-7|TRBV4-1|NA
CASSIRDSRSYEQYF
TGCGCCAGCAGCATCCGGGACTCCCGCTCCTACGAGCAGTACTTC
>TRBD1|TRBJ2-7|TRBV27|NA
CASSSRTGRGYEQYF
TGTGCCAGCAGTTCCAGGACAGGGCGAGGCTACGAGCAGTACTTC
>TRBD2|TRBJ2-5|TRBV3-1/TRBV3-2|medium-sized
CASSQGYALAGETEWETQYF
TGTGCCAGCAGCCAAGGGTATGCGCTAGCGGGGGAGACGGAGTGGGAGACCCAGTACTTC
>TRBD1|TRBJ1-1|TRBV28|NA
CASSLVGGAFNTEAFF
TGTGCCAGCAGTTTAGTAGGGGGCGCATTTAACACTGAAGCTTTCTTT
>TRBD2|TRBJ2-7|TRBV29-1|NA
CSVEEVDIGLVHEQYF
TGCAGCGTTGAAGAAGTGGACATAGGACTAGTGCACGAGCAGTACTTC
>TRBD1|TRBJ2-7|TRBV4-1|NA
CASSQDKGGTGGYEQYF
TGCGCCAGCAGCCAAGACAAAGGCGGGACAGGGGGTTACGAGCAGTACTTC
>TRBD2|TRBJ2-1|TRBV10-3|once
CAISQSTSGYSYNEQFF
TGTGCCATCAGCCAGAGCACTAGCGGTTACTCCTACAATGAGCAGTTCTTC
>TRBD1|TRBJ1-2|TRBV4-2|NA
CASSQRQGANYGYTF
TGTGCCAGCAGCCAAAGACAGGGTGCTAACTATGGCTACACCTTC
>NA|TRBJ2-3|TRBV20-1|NA
CSASPLRGAVKDTQYF
TGCAGTGCTAGTCCGTTACGGGGGGCAGTTAAAGATACGCAGTATTTT
>TRBD2|TRBJ2-2|TRBV9|few
CASSVSGGASTGELFF
TGTGCCAGCAGCGTTAGCGGGGGGGCTTCGACCGGGGAGCTGTTTTTT
>NA|TRBJ2-5|TRBV12-3/TRBV12-4|NA
CASKDSGGETQYF
TGTGCCAGCAAAGACAGTGGGGGAGAGACCCAGTACTTC
>TRBD1|TRBJ2-5|TRBV29-1|NA
CSILRDRGETQYF
TGCAGCATTCTCCGGGACAGGGGGGAGACCCAGTACTTC
>NA|TRBJ2-7|TRBV7-9|NA
CASSLGGGRFPEQYF
TGTGCCAGCAGCTTAGGAGGGGGGAGGTTCCCCGAGCAGTACTTC
>NA|TRBJ2-2|TRBV28|NA
CASSPGTTGELFF
TGTGCCAGCAGTCCCGGAACGACCGGGGAGCTGTTTTTT
>NA|TRBJ2-3|TRBV6-4|NA
CASSRTKGLSGDTQYF
TGTGCCAGCTCCCGTACCAAGGGGCTAAGCGGAGATACGCAGTATTTT
>TRBD2|TRBJ2-7|TRBV5-1|NA
CASSPTGGSYEQYF
TGCGCCAGCAGCCCTACGGGGGGCTCCTACGAGCAGTACTTC
>NA|TRBJ2-7|TRBV28|NA
CASRVTGQGSSYEQYF
TGTGCCAGCAGGGTTACGGGGCAGGGGTCCTCCTACGAGCAGTACTTC
>TRBD1|TRBJ2-5|TRBV7-9|once
CASKRGLQETQYF
TGTGCCAGCAAGAGGGGGCTCCAAGAGACCCAGTACTTC
>NA|TRBJ2-4|TRBV2|NA
CASGRWVQYF
TGTGCCAGCGGCCGCTGGGTTCAGTACTTC
>NA|TRBJ2-3|TRBV11-2|NA
CASSLGPTDTQYF
TGTGCCAGCAGCCTGGGACCCACAGATACGCAGTATTTT
>TRBD1|TRBJ1-1|TRBV28|NA
CASSWGTGGTEAFF
TGTGCCAGCAGTTGGGGGACAGGGGGCACTGAAGCTTTCTTT
>TRBD2|TRBJ2-7|TRBV5-1|NA
CASSLTSGGYEQYF
TGCGCCAGCAGCTTGACTAGCGGGGGGTACGAGCAGTACTTC
>NA|TRBJ1-2|TRBV2|few
CASSEASAGNYGYTF
TGTGCCAGCAGTGAAGCGTCGGCGGGGAACTATGGCTACACCTTC
>NA|TRBJ1-2|TRBV6-1|NA
CASSEPAGAYYGYTF
TGTGCCAGCAGTGAACCCGCAGGGGCTTACTATGGCTACACCTTC
>TRBD1|TRBJ2-1|TRBV5-1|NA
CASSTTGQGVVNEQFF
TGCGCCAGCAGCACAACAGGACAGGGTGTAGTGAATGAGCAGTTCTTC
>TRBD2|TRBJ2-3|TRBV11-2|NA
CASSSPGTSGPTDTQYF
TGTGCCAGCAGCTCCCCCGGGACTAGCGGCCCGACAGATACGCAGTATTTT
>TRBD2|TRBJ2-3|TRBV5-1|NA
CASSLAGTRGTDTQYF
TGCGCCAGCAGCTTGGCCGGGACTAGGGGCACAGATACGCAGTATTTT